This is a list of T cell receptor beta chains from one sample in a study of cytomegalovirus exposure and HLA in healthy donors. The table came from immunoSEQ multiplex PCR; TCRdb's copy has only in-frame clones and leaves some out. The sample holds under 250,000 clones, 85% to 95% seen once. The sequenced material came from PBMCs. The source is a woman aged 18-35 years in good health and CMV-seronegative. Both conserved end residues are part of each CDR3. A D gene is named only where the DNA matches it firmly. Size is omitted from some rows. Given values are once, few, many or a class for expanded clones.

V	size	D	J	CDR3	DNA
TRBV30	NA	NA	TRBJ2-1	CAWSWRRGNEQFF	TGTGCCTGGAGTTGGCGAAGGGGCAATGAGCAGTTCTTC
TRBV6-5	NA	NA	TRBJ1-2	CASSYDPASGNYGYTF	TGTGCCAGCAGTTATGATCCTGCCAGCGGTAACTATGGCTACACCTTC
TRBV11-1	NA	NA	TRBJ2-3	CASSLDLTDTQYF	TGTGCCAGCAGCTTGGACTTGACGGATACGCAGTATTTT
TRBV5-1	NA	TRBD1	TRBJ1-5	CASSIQGEGQPQHF	TGCGCCAGCAGTATACAGGGGGAGGGTCAGCCCCAGCATTTT
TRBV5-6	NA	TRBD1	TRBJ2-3	CASSLTGTGATDTQYF	TGTGCCAGCAGCCTCACCGGGACAGGGGCCACAGATACGCAGTATTTT
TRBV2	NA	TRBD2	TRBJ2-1	CATRAGGGFVEQFF	TGTGCCACCAGAGCGGGAGGCGGGTTTGTTGAGCAGTTCTTC
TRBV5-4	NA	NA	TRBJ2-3	CASSSGEADTQYF	TGTGCCAGCAGCTCTGGGGAGGCCGATACGCAGTATTTT
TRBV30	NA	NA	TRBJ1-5	CAWSTRTADSNQPQHF	TGTGCCTGGAGTACTCGGACAGCCGATAGCAATCAGCCCCAGCATTTT
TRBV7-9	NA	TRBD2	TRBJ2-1	CASSGGLAGVNEQFF	TGTGCCAGCAGCGGGGGACTAGCGGGGGTTAATGAGCAGTTCTTC
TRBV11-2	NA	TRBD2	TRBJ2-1	CASSPAPGLIPRTEQFF	TGTGCCAGCAGCCCCGCCCCGGGACTAATCCCCCGCACGGAGCAGTTCTTC
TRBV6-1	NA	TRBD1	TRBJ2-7	CASSEWTGPTYEQYF	TGTGCCAGCAGTGAATGGACAGGCCCTACCTACGAGCAGTACTTC
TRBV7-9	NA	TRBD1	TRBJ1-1	CASSLAPWDRAFEAFF	TGTGCCAGCAGCTTAGCCCCGTGGGACAGGGCATTTGAAGCTTTCTTT
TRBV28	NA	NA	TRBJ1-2	CASSWAPGEGGYTF	TGTGCCAGCAGTTGGGCCCCCGGGGAGGGTGGCTACACCTTC
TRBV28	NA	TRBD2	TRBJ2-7	CASSLPRGSGRYEQYF	TGTGCCAGCAGTTTACCCCGGGGTAGCGGGAGGTACGAGCAGTACTTC
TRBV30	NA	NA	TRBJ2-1	CAWSVLWPTQDEQFF	TGTGCCTGGAGTGTCCTGTGGCCCACCCAGGATGAGCAGTTCTTC
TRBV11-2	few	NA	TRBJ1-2	CASSLGSGENYGYTF	TGTGCCAGCAGCTTAGGATCGGGGGAGAACTATGGCTACACCTTC
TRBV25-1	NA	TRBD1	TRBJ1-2	CASSESAGGIYGYTF	TGTGCCAGCAGTGAATCCGCAGGGGGCATTTATGGCTACACCTTC
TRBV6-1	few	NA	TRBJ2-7	CASSEDLPYEQYF	TGTGCCAGCAGTGAAGACTTGCCTTACGAGCAGTACTTC
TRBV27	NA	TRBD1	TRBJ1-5	CASSYRGHGQPQHF	TGTGCCAGCAGTTACAGGGGGCACGGCCAGCCCCAGCATTTT
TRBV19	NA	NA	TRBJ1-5	CASRQGIGQPQHF	TGTGCCAGTAGACAGGGAATTGGCCAGCCCCAGCATTTT
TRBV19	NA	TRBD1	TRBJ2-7	CASQTGTGGLYEQYF	TGTGCCAGTCAAACCGGGACAGGGGGCCTCTACGAGCAGTACTTC
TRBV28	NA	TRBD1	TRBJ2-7	CASEAGGGYEQYF	TGTGCCAGCGAGGCAGGGGGCGGGTACGAGCAGTACTTC
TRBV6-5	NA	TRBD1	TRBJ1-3	CASSYSTGVNTIYF	TGTGCCAGCAGTTACTCGACAGGGGTAAACACCATATATTTT
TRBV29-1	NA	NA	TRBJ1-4	CSVVVGEEKLFF	TGCAGCGTTGTGGTCGGAGAGGAAAAACTGTTTTTT
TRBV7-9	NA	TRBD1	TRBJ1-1	CASSDRGGDTEAFF	TGTGCCAGCAGCGACAGGGGCGGGGACACTGAAGCTTTCTTT
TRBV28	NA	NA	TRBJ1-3	CASSPGGSHSGNTIYF	TGTGCCAGCAGTCCCGGCGGCAGTCACTCTGGAAACACCATATATTTT
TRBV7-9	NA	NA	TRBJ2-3	CAGSKATTPDTQYF	TGTGCCGGGTCCAAGGCGACAACCCCAGATACGCAGTATTTT
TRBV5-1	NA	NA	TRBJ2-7	CASSQGTPPYEQYF	TGCGCCAGCAGCCAGGGGACGCCTCCTTACGAGCAGTACTTC
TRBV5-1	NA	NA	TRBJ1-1	CASSLATGSNTEAFF	TGCGCCAGCAGCTTGGCAACAGGGTCGAACACTGAAGCTTTCTTT
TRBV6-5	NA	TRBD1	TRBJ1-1	CASSFGQGAIDTEAFF	TGTGCCAGCAGTTTTGGACAGGGGGCGATTGACACTGAAGCTTTCTTT
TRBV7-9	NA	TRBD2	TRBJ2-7	CASSAAAGTTHTYEQYF	TGTGCCAGCAGCGCGGCGGCGGGGACTACACATACCTACGAGCAGTACTTC
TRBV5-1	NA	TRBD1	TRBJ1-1	CASSLPGGLTEAFF	TGCGCCAGCAGCCTACCAGGGGGCTTGACTGAAGCTTTCTTT
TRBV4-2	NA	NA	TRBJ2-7	CASSQGSGSYEQYF	TGTGCCAGCAGCCAAGGTTCGGGCTCCTACGAGCAGTACTTC
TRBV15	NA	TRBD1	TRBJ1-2	CATSRIVGTGLRGYTF	TGTGCCACCAGCAGAATCGTCGGGACAGGGCTCCGTGGCTACACCTTC
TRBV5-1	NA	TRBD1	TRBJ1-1	CASSSQTVLQGANTEAFF	TGCGCCAGCAGCTCACAGACAGTTTTACAGGGGGCGAACACTGAAGCTTTCTTT
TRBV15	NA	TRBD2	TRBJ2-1	CATSPLAGGVYNEQFF	TGTGCCACCAGCCCCTTAGCGGGAGGGGTGTACAATGAGCAGTTCTTC
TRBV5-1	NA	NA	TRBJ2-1	CASSAQEDRIYNEQFF	TGCGCCAGCAGCGCTCAGGAGGATCGAATATACAATGAGCAGTTCTTC